What follows is one T cell receptor (beta chain) and its context. This sample was included in a study of T cell responses to AZD1222 COVID-19 vaccine. Libraries were prepared by immunoSEQ multiplex PCR; TCRdb keeps only in-frame clonotypes and omits some of them. Of 99,000 or so clones listed, 93% were seen once; the top ten hold less than 6.5%. The CDR3 runs 15 residues. V shed 4 bases and J shed 5 bases, with 13 bases lying between them. Germline V gives CDR1 SGHRS, CDR2 YFSETQ. The sequence came from an adult in good health. The gene calls are TRBV5-1 and TRBJ1-6; possibly TRBD1 for D (6 bases). The input for sequencing was peripheral blood, taken on day 0 of AZD1222 vaccination. For the CDR3, the DNA is TGCGCCAGCAGCCCGCAGGGGTCCCATAATTCACCCCTCCACTTT. Its translation: CASSPQGSHNSPLHF.